The 18 T cell receptor beta chains reported below all come from one sample, sequenced in a study of blood T cells in healthy people across ages. It was with a sample-barcoded 5' primer and a J-beta primer mix that a second PCR of about 6 to 11 cycles was run. In TCRdb, the 5' RACE reads were re-called with MiXCR into one record per CDR3 protein. This sample has some 930,000 distinct CDR3 sequences, with 29% found just once. The sample was also linked to a second study, of T cells of mothers and their children.

The sample was blood. The receptor source for this set is a woman in her thirties or forties in good health.

About this clonotype itself: A far larger clone is a single base away, which makes a read error likely. The DNA for the CDR3 is TGTGCCAGCAGCTTAGACGCCGGCGAGCAGTACTTC. It yields the protein CASSLDAGEQYF. J is TRBJ2-7 and V is TRBV7-9; D is unclear. The ends were cut back, 1 base at V and 6 bases at J, with 7 bases in the middle. This CDR3 comprises 12 residues. Germline-derived CDR1 and CDR2 are SEHNR and FQNEAQ (reference sequence).

V is TRBV25-1 and J is TRBJ2-1, with D perhaps matching TRBD1 (5 bases). Germline assignment: CDR1 MGHDK and CDR2 SYGVNS. Deletions cut 3 bases from V and 5 bases from J, with 14 bases between. The CDR3 covers 15 residues. The CDR3 DNA is TGTGCCAGCAGTGACAGCAGGGTCGCGCACAATGAGCAGTTCTTC. Translated: CASSDSRVAHNEQFF.

This chain links TRBV7-2 with TRBJ2-1; TRBD2 might be the D (6 bases). V was pared by 3 bases and J by 10 bases, with 16 bases between. Germline CDR1 and CDR2: SGHTA and FQGNSA. This CDR3 has 14 residues. In nucleotides, the CDR3 is TGTGCCAGCAGCTTGGACGGGAGCTCCTACGAGCAGTTCTTC. Translation gives CASSLDGSSYEQFF. Complete variable domain (other parts from reference TRBV7-2 and TRBJ2-1): GAGVSQSPSNKVTEKGKDVELRCDPISGHTALYWYRQSLGQGLEFLIYFQGNSAPDKSGLPSDRFSAERTGGSVSTLTIQRTQQEDSAVYLCASSLDGSSYEQFFGPGTRLTVL.

In its sample, this clonotype was seen a few times. V and J are TRBV6-1 and TRBJ1-3; 7 nucleotides align to TRBD1. V shed 2 bases, J shed 0 bases, and the junction held 1 base outside the gene matches. The V gene's germline CDR1 is MNHNS and CDR2 SASEGT. The CDR3 is 15 residues long. CDR3 sequence (DNA): TGTGCCAGCAGTGAACGACAGGGCTCTGGAAACACCATATATTTT. Its translation is CASSERQGSGNTIYF.

Turning to this clonotype: Germline and junction disagree at one end, which may indicate a read error. The CDR3 DNA reads TGCAGTGCTAGGGTTCGGGAGATTTCTAACTATGGCTACATCTTC. Its translation is CSARVREISNYGYIF. This chain connects TRBV20-1 to TRBJ1-2; D unclear. Germline-derived CDR1 and CDR2 are DFQATT and SNEGSKA (reference sequence). The CDR3 contains 15 residues.

The rearrangement joins TRBV7-3 to TRBJ2-3; 10 bases are a match to TRBD2. This CDR3 is 17 amino acids long. Trimming cost V 5 bases and J 3 bases; bases outside gene matches: 11. CDR1 SGHTA and CDR2 FQGTGA come from the germline V gene. CDR3 DNA: TGTGCCAGCAGCCCACGAGGACTAGCGGAGATTACAGATACGCAGTATTTT. It translates to CASSPRGLAEITDTQYF.

Ten or more counts support this clonotype. The chain uses TRBV15 and TRBJ1-2, with 8 bases lining up with TRBD1. Per the germline V gene, CDR1 is LNHNV and CDR2 is YYDKDF (reference sequence). Trimming took 5 bases from V and 8 from J; bases not matched to a gene: 7. The CDR3 loop spans 13 amino acids. CDR3 bases: TGTGCCACCAGCTCTCGGACAGGGTCCGGCTACACCTTC. Its protein product is CATSSRTGSGYTF.

Turning to this clonotype: Relative to the germline gene, one junction end is altered; a read error may explain this. V gene TRBV7-7 combines with J gene TRBJ2-1; a weak D match, TRBD1 (6 bases). Per germline, CDR1 SSHAT and CDR2 FNYEAQ (reference sequence). The CDR3 runs to 15 residues. CDR3 nucleotides: TGTGCTAGCAGCTTAGGTTCAGGGGCCTACAATGTGCGGTTCTTC. The encoded protein is CASSLGSGAYNVRFF.

The chain is built from TRBV20-1 and TRBJ1-4; D perhaps matches TRBD1 (5 bases). CDR3 length equals 14 residues. The ends were cut back, 4 bases at V and 4 bases at J, with 13 bases in the middle. Per the germline V gene, CDR1 is DFQATT and CDR2 is SNEGSKA (reference sequence). The CDR3 sequence is CSATMGRLNEKLFF. The CDR3, as DNA: TGCAGTGCTACGATGGGACGTCTTAATGAAAAACTGTTTTTT.

In its sample, this clonotype was seen once. The junction departs from the called germline gene at one end, perhaps through a read error. The rearrangement links TRBV7-2 to TRBJ2-7; TRBD2 might be the D (6 bases). Germline V gives CDR1 SGHTA, CDR2 FQGNSA. This CDR3 contains 15 residues. CDR3 protein: CASSLSGGRAHEQYF. The CDR3 nucleotides are TGTGCCAGCAGCCTCTCCGGGGGTCGGGCCCACGAGCAGTACTTT. Looking up the rest from reference TRBV7-2 and TRBJ2-7 gives the full variable domain: GAGVSQSPSNKVTEKGKDVELRCDPISGHTALYWYRQSLGQGLEFLIYFQGNSAPDKSGLPSDRFSAERTGGSVSTLTIQRTQQEDSAVYLCASSLSGGRAHEQYFGPGTRLTVT.

The V and J genes are TRBV11-3 and TRBJ2-1; weak D call: TRBD2 (6 bases). The germline gives CDR1 SGHNT, CDR2 YENEEA. The CDR3 covers 14 residues. V shed 8 bases and J shed 10 bases, with 21 bases lying between them. This CDR3 is CASGSKGRSGEQFF. In nucleotides, the CDR3 is TGTGCCAGCGGCTCGAAGGGACGGAGCGGGGAGCAGTTCTTC.

This sequence joins TRBV7-2 and TRBJ2-5; TRBD1 might be the D (6 bases). V was pared by 5 bases and J by 5 bases, with 18 bases between. The CDR3 totals 15 residues. Germline V CDR1 and CDR2: SGHTA, FQGNSA. CDR3 bases: TGTGCCAGCAGCCCGATCGGGGAAAGGGGGGAGACCCAGTACTTC. It translates to CASSPIGERGETQYF.

The sample holds many counts of this clonotype. The chain combines TRBV7-8 with TRBJ2-6, with unresolved D. CDR1 and CDR2 (germline): SGHVS, FQNEAQ. The CDR3 contains 17 residues. V was clipped by 2 bases and J by 0 bases, with 11 bases between them. For the CDR3, the DNA is TGTGCCAGCAGCTTAAACCCTAAGGACTCTGGGGCCAACGTCCTGACTTTC. It codes for CASSLNPKDSGANVLTF.

This clonotype was seen a handful of times. This chain uses TRBV2 with TRBJ1-5; D gene ambiguous. Germline-derived CDR1 and CDR2 are SNHLY and FYNNEI. V was cut by 5 bases and J by 0 bases, with 11 bases left in between. This CDR3 region has 15 residues. Here the CDR3 DNA reads TGTGCCAGCAGTTCAAGTTCCCTTAGCAATCAGCCCCAGCATTTT. Protein sequence: CASSSSSLSNQPQHF.

The CDR3 DNA follows: TGTGCCAGCAGCGGAGGGACAGGGGGCACCGGGGAGCTGTTTTTT. Protein: CASSGGTGGTGELFF. The chain couples TRBV9 to TRBJ2-2; 11 bases align to TRBD1. This CDR3 is built from 15 residues. Germline CDR1 reads SGDLS; CDR2 reads YYNGEE. The junction had 2 bases not matched to a gene; V was cut back by 3 bases and J by 4 bases.

This clonotype was picked up a small number of times. The chain uses TRBV29-1 and TRBJ2-6; D call uncertain. There are 12 residues in the CDR3. Trimming cost V 6 bases and J 6 bases, with 9 bases left between them. Germline V CDR1 and CDR2: SQVTM, ANQGSEA. CDR3 coding DNA: TGCAGCGTCCAGCACACGGCCAACGTCCTGACTTTC. Its translation: CSVQHTANVLTF. The variable domain in full, completed from reference TRBV29-1 and TRBJ2-6, reads SAVISQKPSRDICQRGTSLTIQCQVDSQVTMMFWYRQQPGQSLTLIATANQGSEATYESGFVIDKFPISRPNLTFSTLTVSNMSPEDSSIYLCSVQHTANVLTFGAGSRLTVL.

The J gene is TRBJ2-5, the V gene TRBV5-1; 8 nucleotides agree with TRBD2. J lost 8 bases, V lost 0 bases, and 9 bases had no gene match. CDR3 length equals 15 residues. Germline CDR1 SGHRS, CDR2 YFSETQ. As DNA, the CDR3 is TGCGCCAGCAGCTTGGACCCCTCGGGGGGGGAAACCCAGTACTTC. Translation: CASSLDPSGGETQYF.

This clonotype appeared a few times. The junction does not match germline at one end; this may be a read error. V is TRBV7-2 and J is TRBJ2-5, with D maybe TRBD1 (6 bases). The CDR3 extends over 13 amino acids. Germline CDR1 is SGHTA and CDR2 is FQGNSA. The CDR3 bases are TGTGCCAGCAGCCCAGGGGTGCAAGGGACCCAGTACTTC. Translating it yields CASSPGVQGTQYF. Combining the CDR3 with reference TRBV7-2 and TRBJ2-5 gives the whole variable domain GAGVSQSPSNKVTEKGKDVELRCDPISGHTALYWYRQSLGQGLEFLIYFQGNSAPDKSGLPSDRFSAERTGGSVSTLTIQRTQQEDSAVYLCASSPGVQGTQYFGPGTRLLVL.